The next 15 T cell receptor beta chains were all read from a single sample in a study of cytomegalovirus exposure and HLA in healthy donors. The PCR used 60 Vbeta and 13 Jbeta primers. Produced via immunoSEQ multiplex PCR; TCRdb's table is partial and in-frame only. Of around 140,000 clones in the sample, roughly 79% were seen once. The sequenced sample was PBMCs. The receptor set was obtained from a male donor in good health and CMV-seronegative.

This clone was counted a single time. The CDR3 loop reads CASSPFGHQGSNQPQHF. The DNA of the CDR3 is TGTGCCAGCAGCCCCTTCGGACACCAAGGGAGCAATCAGCCCCAGCATTTT. The chain recombines TRBV7-2 with TRBJ1-5; a possible D gene is TRBD1 (5 bases). Trimming left V 5 bases short and J 1 base short, with 18 bases between. The length of the CDR3 is 17 residues. Germline V gene lookup returns CDR1 SGHTA and CDR2 FQGNSA.

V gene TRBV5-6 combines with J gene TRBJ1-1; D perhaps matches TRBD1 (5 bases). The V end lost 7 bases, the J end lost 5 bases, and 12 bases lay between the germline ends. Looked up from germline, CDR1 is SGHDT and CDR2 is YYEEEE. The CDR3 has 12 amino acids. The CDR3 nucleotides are TGTGCCAGCCTTCGCGGGGGGACTGAAGCTTTCTTT. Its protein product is CASLRGGTEAFF.

The CDR3 nucleotides are TGTGCCAGCGGGGAGTCCCTCCAGGGGGAGCAGTACTTC. It translates to CASGESLQGEQYF. V and J are TRBV2 and TRBJ2-7, with TRBD1 as a possible D gene (6 bases). Trimming took off 8 bases at V and 7 bases at J, with 18 bases between the two ends. The CDR3 runs to 13 residues. Germline values: CDR1 SNHLY, CDR2 FYNNEI.

CDR3 coding DNA: TGTGCCAGCAGCTTAGGAGGCGCTAGTCGGAATCAGCCCCAGCATTTT. This sequence encodes CASSLGGASRNQPQHF. The chain carries TRBV11-2 and TRBJ1-5; no clear D. V lost 1 base to trimming and J lost 4 bases, with 14 bases between them. The length of the CDR3 is 16 residues. The germline CDR1 and CDR2 sequences are SGHAT and FQNNGV. Drawing the rest from reference TRBV11-2 and TRBJ1-5, the complete variable domain is EAGVAQSPRYKIIEKRQSVAFWCNPISGHATLYWYQQILGQGPKLLIQFQNNGVVDDSQLPKDRFSAERLKGVDSTLKIQPAKLEDSAVYLCASSLGGASRNQPQHFGDGTRLSIL.

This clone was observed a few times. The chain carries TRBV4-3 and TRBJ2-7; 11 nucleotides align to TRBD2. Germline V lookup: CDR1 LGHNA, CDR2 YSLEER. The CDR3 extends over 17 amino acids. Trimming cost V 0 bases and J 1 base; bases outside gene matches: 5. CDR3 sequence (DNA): TGCGCCAGCAGCCAAGAAATAGGACTAGCGGGTTCCTACGAGCAGTACTTC. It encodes CASSQEIGLAGSYEQYF.

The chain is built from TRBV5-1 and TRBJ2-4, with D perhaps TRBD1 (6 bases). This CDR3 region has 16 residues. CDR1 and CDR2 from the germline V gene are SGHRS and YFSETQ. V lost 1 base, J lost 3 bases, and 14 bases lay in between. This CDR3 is CASSLRAGAVKNIQYF. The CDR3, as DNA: TGCGCCAGCAGCTTGAGGGCAGGGGCGGTCAAAAACATTCAGTACTTC.

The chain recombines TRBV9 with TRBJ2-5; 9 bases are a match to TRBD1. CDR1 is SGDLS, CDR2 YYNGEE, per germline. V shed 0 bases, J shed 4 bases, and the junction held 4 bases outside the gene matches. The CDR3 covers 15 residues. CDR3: CASSVATGGGETQYF. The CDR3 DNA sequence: TGTGCCAGCAGCGTAGCCACAGGGGGCGGAGAGACCCAGTACTTC.

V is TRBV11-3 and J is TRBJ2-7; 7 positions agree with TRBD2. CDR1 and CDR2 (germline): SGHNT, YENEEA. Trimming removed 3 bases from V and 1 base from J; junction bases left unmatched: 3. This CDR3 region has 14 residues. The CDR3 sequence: CASSFAGDSYEQYF. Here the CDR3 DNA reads TGTGCCAGCAGCTTTGCGGGGGATTCCTACGAGCAGTACTTC.

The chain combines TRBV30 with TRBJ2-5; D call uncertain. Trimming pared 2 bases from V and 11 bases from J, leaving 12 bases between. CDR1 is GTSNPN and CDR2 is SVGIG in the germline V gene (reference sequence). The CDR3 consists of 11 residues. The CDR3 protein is CAWSTQAVQYF. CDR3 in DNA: TGTGCCTGGAGTACCCAGGCAGTGCAGTACTTC.

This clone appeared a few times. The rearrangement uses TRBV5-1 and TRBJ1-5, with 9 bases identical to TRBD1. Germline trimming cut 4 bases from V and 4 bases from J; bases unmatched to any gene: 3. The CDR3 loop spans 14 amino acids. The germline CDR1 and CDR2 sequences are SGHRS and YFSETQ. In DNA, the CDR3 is TGCGCCAGCAGCCCCGGGACAGGGAATCAGCCCCAGCATTTT. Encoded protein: CASSPGTGNQPQHF.

CDR3 amino acids: CASSYSTGTGKAFF. DNA for the CDR3: TGTGCCAGCAGTTACTCGACAGGGACTGGTAAAGCTTTCTTT. The chain couples TRBV6-5 to TRBJ1-1; TRBD1 matches at 7 bases. This CDR3 comprises 14 residues. CDR1 is MNHEY and CDR2 is SVGAGI in the germline V gene. With 0 bases clipped from V and 9 bases from J, the junction kept 7 bases outside the gene matches.

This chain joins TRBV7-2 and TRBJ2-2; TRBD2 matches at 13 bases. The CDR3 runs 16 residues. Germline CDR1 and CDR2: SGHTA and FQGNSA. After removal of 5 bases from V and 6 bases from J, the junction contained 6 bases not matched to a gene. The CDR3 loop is CASSTRLAGGPGELFF. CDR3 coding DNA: TGTGCCAGCAGCACCCGACTAGCGGGGGGTCCCGGGGAGCTGTTTTTT.

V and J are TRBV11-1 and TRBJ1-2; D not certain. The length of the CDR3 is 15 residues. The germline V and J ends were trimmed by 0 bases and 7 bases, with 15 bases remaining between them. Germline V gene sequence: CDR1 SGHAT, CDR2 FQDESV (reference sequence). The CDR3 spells CASSLASRSDSGYTF. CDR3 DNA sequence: TGTGCCAGCAGCTTAGCATCCAGAAGTGACTCTGGCTACACCTTC.

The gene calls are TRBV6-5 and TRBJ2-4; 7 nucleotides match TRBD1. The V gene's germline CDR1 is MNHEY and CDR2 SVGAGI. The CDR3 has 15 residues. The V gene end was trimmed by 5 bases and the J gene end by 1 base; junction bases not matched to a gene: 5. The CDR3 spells CASSRQGNAKNIQYF. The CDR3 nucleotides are TGTGCCAGCAGTAGACAGGGTAACGCCAAAAACATTCAGTACTTC.

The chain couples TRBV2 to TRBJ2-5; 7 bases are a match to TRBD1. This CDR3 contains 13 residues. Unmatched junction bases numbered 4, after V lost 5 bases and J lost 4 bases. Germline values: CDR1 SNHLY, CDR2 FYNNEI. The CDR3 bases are TGTGCCAGCAGTATGCAGGGGGTAGAGACCCAGTACTTC. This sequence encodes CASSMQGVETQYF.